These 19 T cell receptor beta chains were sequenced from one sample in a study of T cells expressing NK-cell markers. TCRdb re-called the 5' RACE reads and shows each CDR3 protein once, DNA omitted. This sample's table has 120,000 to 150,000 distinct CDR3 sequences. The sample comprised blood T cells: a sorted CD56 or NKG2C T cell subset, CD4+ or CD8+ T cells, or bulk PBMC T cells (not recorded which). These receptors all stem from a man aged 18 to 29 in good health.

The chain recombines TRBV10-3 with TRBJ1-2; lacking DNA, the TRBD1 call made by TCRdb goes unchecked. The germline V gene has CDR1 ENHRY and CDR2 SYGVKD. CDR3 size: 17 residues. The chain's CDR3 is CAISESNIGTENYGYTF.

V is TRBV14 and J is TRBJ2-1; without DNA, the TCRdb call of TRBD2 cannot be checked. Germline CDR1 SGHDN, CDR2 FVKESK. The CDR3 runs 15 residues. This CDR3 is CASSRLAGNYNEQFF.

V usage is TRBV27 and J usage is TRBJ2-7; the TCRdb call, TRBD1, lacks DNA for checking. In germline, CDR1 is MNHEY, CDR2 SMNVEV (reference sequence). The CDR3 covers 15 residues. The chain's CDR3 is CASSSSGTGFYEQYF.

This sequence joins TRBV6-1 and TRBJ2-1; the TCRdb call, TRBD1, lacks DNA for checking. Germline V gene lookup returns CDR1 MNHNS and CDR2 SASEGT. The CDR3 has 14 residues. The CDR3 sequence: CASSRAVSYNEQFF.

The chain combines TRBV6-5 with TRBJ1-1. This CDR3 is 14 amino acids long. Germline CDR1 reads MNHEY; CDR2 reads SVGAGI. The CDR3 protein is CASSYSLRGTEAFF.

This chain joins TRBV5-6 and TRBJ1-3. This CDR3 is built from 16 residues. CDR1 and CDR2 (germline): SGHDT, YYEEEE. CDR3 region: CASKASEELSGNTIYF.

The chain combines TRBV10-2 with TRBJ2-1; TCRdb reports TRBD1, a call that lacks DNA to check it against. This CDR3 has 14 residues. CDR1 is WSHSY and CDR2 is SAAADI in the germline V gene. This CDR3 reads CASRPGTGGLEQFF.

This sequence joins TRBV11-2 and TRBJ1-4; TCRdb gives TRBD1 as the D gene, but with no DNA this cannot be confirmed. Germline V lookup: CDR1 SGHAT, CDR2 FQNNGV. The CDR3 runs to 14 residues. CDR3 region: CASSLSTGQEKLFF.

CDR3: CASSTDRVGEKLFF. The chain carries TRBV14 and TRBJ1-4; TCRdb's D call of TRBD1 is untestable without DNA. Germline V gene data show CDR1 as SGHDN and CDR2 as FVKESK. CDR3 size: 14 residues. Full variable domain (remainder filled in from reference TRBV14 and TRBJ1-4): EAGVTQFPSHSVIEKGQTVTLRCDPISGHDNLYWYRRVMGKEIKFLLHFVKESKQDESGMPNNRFLAERTGGTYSTLKVQPAELEDSGVYFCASSTDRVGEKLFFGSGTQLSVL.

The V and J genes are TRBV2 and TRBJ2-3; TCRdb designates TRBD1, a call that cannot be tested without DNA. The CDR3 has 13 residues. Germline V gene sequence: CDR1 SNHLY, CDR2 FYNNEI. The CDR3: CATPRNPGQGKYF.

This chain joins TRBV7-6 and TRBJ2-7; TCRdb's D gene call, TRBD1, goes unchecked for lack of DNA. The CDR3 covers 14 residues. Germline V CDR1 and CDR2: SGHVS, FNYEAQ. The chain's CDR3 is CASSQDFQGYEQYF. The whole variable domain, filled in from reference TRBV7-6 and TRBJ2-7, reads GAGVSQSPRYKVTKRGQDVALRCDPISGHVSLYWYRQALGQGPEFLTYFNYEAQQDKSGLPNDRFSAERPEGSISTLTIQRTEQRDSAMYRCASSQDFQGYEQYFGPGTRLTVT.

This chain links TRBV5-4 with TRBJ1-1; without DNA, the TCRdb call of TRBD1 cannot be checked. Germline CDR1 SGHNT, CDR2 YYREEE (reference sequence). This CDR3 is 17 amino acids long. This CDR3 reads CASSLDPGTGMNTEAFF.

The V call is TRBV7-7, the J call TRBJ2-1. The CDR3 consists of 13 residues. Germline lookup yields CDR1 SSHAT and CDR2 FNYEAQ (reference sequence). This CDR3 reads CASSQTTYNEQFF.

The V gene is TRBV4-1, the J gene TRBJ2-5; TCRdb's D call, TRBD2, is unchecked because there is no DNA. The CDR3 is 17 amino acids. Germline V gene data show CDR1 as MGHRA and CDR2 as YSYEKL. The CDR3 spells CASSAWHSVGPQETQYF.

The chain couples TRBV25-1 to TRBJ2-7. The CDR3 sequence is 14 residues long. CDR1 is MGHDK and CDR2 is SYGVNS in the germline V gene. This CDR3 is CASSELELSYEQYF.

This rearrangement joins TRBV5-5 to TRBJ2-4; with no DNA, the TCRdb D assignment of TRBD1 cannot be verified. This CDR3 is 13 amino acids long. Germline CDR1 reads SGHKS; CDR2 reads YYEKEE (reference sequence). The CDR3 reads CASSLVGENIQYF.

The CDR3 loop reads CSVEKGHNTGELFF. This rearrangement joins TRBV29-1 to TRBJ2-2; with no DNA, the TCRdb D assignment of TRBD2 cannot be verified. This CDR3 region has 14 residues. Looked up from germline, CDR1 is SQVTM and CDR2 is ANQGSEA.

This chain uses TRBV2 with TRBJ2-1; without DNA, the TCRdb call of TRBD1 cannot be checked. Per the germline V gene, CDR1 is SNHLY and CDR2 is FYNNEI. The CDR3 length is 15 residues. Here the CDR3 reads CASSEVGQGYNEQFF.

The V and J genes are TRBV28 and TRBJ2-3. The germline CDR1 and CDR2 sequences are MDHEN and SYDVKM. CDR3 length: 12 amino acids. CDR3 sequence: CASSLGADTQYF.